This T cell receptor beta chain was captured by sequencing in a study of T cells after yellow fever vaccination. The authors made TCR cDNA by 5'RACE template switching, adding a universal primer site and UMIs. TCRdb ran MiXCR on the 5' RACE reads and lists one entry per CDR3 protein. The top ten clones hold 40% to 45% of a sample with about 120,000 distinct CDR3 sequences, about 16% of them seen once. Overall study findings and caveats: Clonotypes shared by both compartments, CD4 and CD8, made up a small share. At around 95% for CD4 and 70% to 90% for CD8, most primary-vaccination clones showed up again after the booster.

The table lists this clonotype with a few counts. Its antigen is unidentified. Trimming removed 0 bases at V and 7 bases at J, with 6 bases between. Germline CDR1 DFQATT, CDR2 SNEGSKA (reference sequence). The CDR3 totals 11 residues. The chain has TRBV20-1 and TRBJ2-5; D perhaps matches TRBD2 (5 bases). This clonotype was sampled from a man younger than 30 who received the YFV17D yellow fever vaccine. This specimen was CD8+ T cells sorted from PBMCs, taken 5 days after the yellow fever booster vaccination. The CDR3 is CSAREGGTQYF. The CDR3 DNA reads as TGCAGTGCTAGAGAAGGAGGGACCCAGTACTTC.